A single T cell receptor beta chain is shown here with its context. These data come from a study of naive and memory T cell subsets. The CDR3 length is 15 residues. The V and J ends lost 2 bases and 4 bases respectively, with 11 bases between them. Germline CDR1 reads SEHNR; CDR2 reads FQNEAQ (reference sequence). Treatment described: skin biopsy from PPD injection site in Mantoux-positive individual. A UMI-containing oligonucleotide was joined by 3' ligation to the TCR cDNA template. Four PCR rounds used nested alpha and beta constant region primers plus the SP2 primer. TCRdb recomputed calls from the UMI-ligation and nested PCR reads with MiXCR, one row per CDR3 protein. The table lists around 30,000 distinct CDR3 sequences, about 6.7% of them singletons.

The TCR comes from an adult in good health. The chain employs TRBV7-9 and TRBJ1-4; D remains ambiguous. The specimen was skin, collected from a tuberculin skin test site. The CDR3 here is CASSLLDGDNEKLFF. CDR3 nucleotides: TGTGCCAGCAGCTTACTAGACGGTGATAATGAAAAACTGTTTTTT.